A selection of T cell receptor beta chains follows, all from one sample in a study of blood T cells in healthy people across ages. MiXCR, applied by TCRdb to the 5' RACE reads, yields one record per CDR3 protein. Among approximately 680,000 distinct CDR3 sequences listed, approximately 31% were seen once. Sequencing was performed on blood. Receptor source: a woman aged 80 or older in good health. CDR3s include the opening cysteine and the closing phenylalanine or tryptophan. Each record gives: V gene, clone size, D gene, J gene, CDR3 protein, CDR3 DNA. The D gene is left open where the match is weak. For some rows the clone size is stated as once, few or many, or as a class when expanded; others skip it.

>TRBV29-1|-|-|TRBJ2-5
CRSRRGDQETQYF
TGCAGGTCACGGAGAGGGGACCAAGAGACCCAGTACTTC
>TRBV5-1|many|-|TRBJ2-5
CASSAQWIRETQYF
TGCGCCAGCAGCGCTCAGTGGATCCGAGAGACCCAGTACTTC
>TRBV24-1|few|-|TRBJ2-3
CTTSGFPSTDAQYF
TGTACCACCAGTGGCTTTCCGAGCACAGATGCGCAGTATTTT
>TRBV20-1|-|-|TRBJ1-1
CSARKGSSNTEAFF
TGCAGTGCTAGAAAAGGGAGCTCGAACACTGAAGCTTTCTTT
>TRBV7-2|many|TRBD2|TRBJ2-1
CASSLARTSGGGSYNEQFF
TGTGCCAGCAGCTTAGCAAGGACTAGCGGGGGGGGGTCCTACAATGAGCAGTTCTTC
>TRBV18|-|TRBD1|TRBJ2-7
CASSLKEGAPEQYF
TGTGCCAGCTCACTGAAAGAGGGGGCGCCCGAGCAGTACTTC
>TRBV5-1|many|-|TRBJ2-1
CASSLNGPQGGNEQFF
TGCGCCAGCAGCTTGAACGGGCCTCAGGGGGGGAATGAGCAGTTCTTC
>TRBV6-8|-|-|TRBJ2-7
CALSQMTSYGQYF
TGTGCCCTGAGTCAGATGACCTCCTACGGGCAGTACTTC
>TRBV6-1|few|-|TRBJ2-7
CASSERDPREYF
TGTGCCAGCAGTGAGAGGGACCCACGCGAGTACTTC
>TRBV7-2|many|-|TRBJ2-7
CASSFTDYEQYF
TGTGCCAGCAGCTTTACAGATTACGAGCAGTACTTC
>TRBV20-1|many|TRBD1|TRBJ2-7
CSWMGGQGDMSSYEQYF
TGCAGTTGGATGGGGGGACAGGGGGATATGAGCTCCTACGAGCAGTACTTC
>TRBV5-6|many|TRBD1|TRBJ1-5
CASSTGTVYQPQHF
TGTGCCAGCAGTACCGGGACAGTGTATCAGCCCCAGCATTTT
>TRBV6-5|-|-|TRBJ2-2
CASSYSDGNTGELFF
TGTGCCAGCAGTTACTCAGACGGGAACACCGGGGAGCTGTTTTTT
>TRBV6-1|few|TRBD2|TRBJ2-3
CASSVNPSGGSRTDTQYF
TGTGCCAGCAGTGTCAACCCTAGCGGGGGGTCTCGCACAGATACGCAGTATTTT
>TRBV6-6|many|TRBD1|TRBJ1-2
CASKDRANYGYTF
TGTGCCAGCAAGGACAGGGCCAACTATGGCTACACCTTC
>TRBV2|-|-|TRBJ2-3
CASSQPRERSTDTQYF
TGTGCCAGCAGCCAGCCCAGGGAGCGGAGCACAGATACGCAGTATTTT
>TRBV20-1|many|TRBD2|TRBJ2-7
CSATSGGLTYEQYF
TGCAGTGCTACTAGCGGGGGGTTGACCTACGAGCAGTACTTC
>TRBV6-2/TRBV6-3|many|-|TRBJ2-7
CASSYSALRSYEQYF
TGTGCCAGCAGTTACTCAGCACTCCGCTCCTACGAGCAGTACTTC
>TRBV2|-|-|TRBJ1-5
CASSEGGRNQPQHF
TGTGCCAGCAGTGAAGGAGGGCGCAATCAGCCCCAGCATTTT
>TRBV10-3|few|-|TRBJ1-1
CAIREQGRNTEAFF
TGTGCCATCAGGGAACAGGGTCGGAACACTGAAGCTTTCTTT
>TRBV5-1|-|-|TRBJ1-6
CASSLDGKGTLHF
TGCGCCAGCAGCTTGGACGGGAAGGGTACCCTCCACTTT
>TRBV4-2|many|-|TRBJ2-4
CASSEQGVLKNIQYF
TGTGCCAGCAGCGAGCAGGGCGTCCTTAAAAACATTCAGTACTTC
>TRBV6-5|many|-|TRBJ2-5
CASSRNEQETQYF
TGTGCCAGCAGTCGTAATGAACAAGAGACCCAGTACTTC
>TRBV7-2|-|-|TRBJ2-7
CASSARGRRAYEQYF
TGTGCCAGCAGCGCCCGAGGGAGGCGGGCCTACGAGCAGTACTTC
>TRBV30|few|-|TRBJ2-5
CAWGSGTGETQYF
TGTGCCTGGGGTTCCGGGACTGGAGAGACCCAGTACTTC